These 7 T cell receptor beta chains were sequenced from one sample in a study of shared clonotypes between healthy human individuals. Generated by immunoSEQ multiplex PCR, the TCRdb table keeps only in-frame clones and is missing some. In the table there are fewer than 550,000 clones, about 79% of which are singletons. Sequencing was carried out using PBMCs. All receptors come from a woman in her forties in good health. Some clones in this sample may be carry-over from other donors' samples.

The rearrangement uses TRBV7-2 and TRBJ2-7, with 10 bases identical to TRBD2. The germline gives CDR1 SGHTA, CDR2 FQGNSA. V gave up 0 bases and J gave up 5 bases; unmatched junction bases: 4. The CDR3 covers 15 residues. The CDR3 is CASSLAGTSAHEQYF. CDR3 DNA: TGTGCCAGCAGCTTAGCCGGGACTAGCGCCCACGAGCAGTACTTC.

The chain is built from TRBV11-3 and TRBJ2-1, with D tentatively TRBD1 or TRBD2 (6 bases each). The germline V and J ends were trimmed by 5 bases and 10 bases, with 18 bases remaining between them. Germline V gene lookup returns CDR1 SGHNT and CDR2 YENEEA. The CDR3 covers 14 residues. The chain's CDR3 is CASSPRRGAGEQFF. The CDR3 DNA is TGTGCCAGCAGCCCTAGAAGGGGGGCCGGGGAGCAGTTCTTC.

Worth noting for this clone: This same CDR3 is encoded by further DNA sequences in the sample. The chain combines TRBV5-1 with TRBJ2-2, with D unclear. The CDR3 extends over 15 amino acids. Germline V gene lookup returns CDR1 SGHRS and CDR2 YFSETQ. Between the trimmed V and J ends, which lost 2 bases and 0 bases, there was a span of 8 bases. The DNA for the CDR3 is TGCGCCAGCAGCTTAAGAGGCGCGAACACCGGGGAGCTGTTTTTT. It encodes CASSLRGANTGELFF.

The CDR3 sequence: CASSVAQGGYEQYF. The CDR3, as DNA: TGTGCCAGCAGCGTAGCGCAGGGAGGCTACGAGCAGTACTTC. The chain joins TRBV9 to TRBJ2-7, with D possibly being TRBD2 (6 bases). Between the trimmed V and J ends, which lost 0 bases and 3 bases, there was a span of 10 bases. Looked up from germline, CDR1 is SGDLS and CDR2 is YYNGEE. The CDR3 has 14 amino acids.

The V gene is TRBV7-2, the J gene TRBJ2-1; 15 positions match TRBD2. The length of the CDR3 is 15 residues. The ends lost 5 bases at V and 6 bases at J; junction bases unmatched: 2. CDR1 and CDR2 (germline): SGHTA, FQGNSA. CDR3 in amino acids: CASSPGLAGGNEQFF. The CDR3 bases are TGTGCCAGCAGCCCGGGACTAGCGGGGGGCAATGAGCAGTTCTTC.

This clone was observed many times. The CDR3 DNA reads TGTGCCAGCAGCCTCGGACTAGCGGGGGTCAATGAGCAGTTCTTC. Translated, it gives CASSLGLAGVNEQFF. J is TRBJ2-1 and V is TRBV5-8; 13 nucleotides line up with TRBD2. CDR1 and CDR2 (germline): SGHTS, YDEGEE. V lost 4 bases and J lost 6; bases outside the gene matches: 4. This CDR3 is 15 amino acids long.

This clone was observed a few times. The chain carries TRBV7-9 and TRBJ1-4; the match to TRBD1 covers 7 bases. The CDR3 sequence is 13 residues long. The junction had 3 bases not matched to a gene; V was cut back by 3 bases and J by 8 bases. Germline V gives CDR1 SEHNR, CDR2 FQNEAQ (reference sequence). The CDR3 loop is CASSFSGGEKLFF. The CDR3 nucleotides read TGTGCCAGCAGCTTTTCAGGGGGAGAAAAACTGTTTTTT.